This T cell receptor beta chain is from a study of identical twins. This CDR3 is 13 amino acids long. Per the germline V gene, CDR1 is MNHNS and CDR2 is SASEGT. Losses at the gene ends were 7 bases for V and 2 bases for J; bases not matched to a gene: 4. The study's findings and limits: Weaker excess sharing between twins was seen in beta out-of-frame sequences. While abundant cord blood beta clonotypes carried fewer insertions, memory repertoires showed no such pattern. Cross-sectional statistics underpinned the conclusions; the same donors were not followed.

All donors comprised healthy Caucasians. TCRdb used MiXCR to reprocess the 5' RACE reads, holding one entry per CDR3 protein. The sample has around 1.7 million distinct CDR3 sequences; roughly 35% are singletons. This clonotype has a handful of counts. Its specificity is unknown. The chain joins TRBV6-1 to TRBJ2-5, with 7 bases fitting TRBD2. Sequences were obtained from cord blood. This clonotype originated in a newborn girl in good health. The CDR3: CASTRTRQETQYF. The CDR3 DNA reads TGTGCCAGCACACGGACTAGACAAGAGACCCAGTACTTC.